This TCR beta chain was sequenced in a study of metastatic and nonmetastatic thyroid tumors. At the level of the study: The authors compared repertoires across blood and tumor or nodule tissue from malignant and benign thyroid patients. Study outcomes and limitations: According to reports, the diversity of TCR beta was significantly higher in malignant thyroid tumors than in benign nodules, and this held in both blood and tumor samples.

Of note for this clone: Its antigen is not identified.

Losses at the gene ends were 4 bases for V and 5 bases for J; bases not matched to a gene: 9. Germline assignment: CDR1 SGHRS and CDR2 YFSETQ. The CDR3 length is 14 residues. Authors' methods: A classifier for distant metastasis in papillary thyroid cancer was constructed using CDR3 differences observed across clinicopathological groups. TCRdb re-called the PCR reads with MiXCR. TCRdb assigned the V and J calls; the authors' analysis was not used. In the table there are approximately 41,000 clones, approximately 24% of which are singletons. All patients reached thyroid surgery having received no treatment beforehand.

The sequence derives from a female donor with papillary thyroid cancer or a benign thyroid nodule (not recorded which). Some clones in this sample may be carry-over from other donors' samples. Sequencing input: tumor tissue. The V call is TRBV5-1, the J call TRBJ2-7; 7 nucleotides match TRBD1. The CDR3 sequence: CASSRDIGQDEQYF. The CDR3, as DNA: TGCGCCAGCAGCCGCGACATTGGACAGGACGAGCAGTACTTC.